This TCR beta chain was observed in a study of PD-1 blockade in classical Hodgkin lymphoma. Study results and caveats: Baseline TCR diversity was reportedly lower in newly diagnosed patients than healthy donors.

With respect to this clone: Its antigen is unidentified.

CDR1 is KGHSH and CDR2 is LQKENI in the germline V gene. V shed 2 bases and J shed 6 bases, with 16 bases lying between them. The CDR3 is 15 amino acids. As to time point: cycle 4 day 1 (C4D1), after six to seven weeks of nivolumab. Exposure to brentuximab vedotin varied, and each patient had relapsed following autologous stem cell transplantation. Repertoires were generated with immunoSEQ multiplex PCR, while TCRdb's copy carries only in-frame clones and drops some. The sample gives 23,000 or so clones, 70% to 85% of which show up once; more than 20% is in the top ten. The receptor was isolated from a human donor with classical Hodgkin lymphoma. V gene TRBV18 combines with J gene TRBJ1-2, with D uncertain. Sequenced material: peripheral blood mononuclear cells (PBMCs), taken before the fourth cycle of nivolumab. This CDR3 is CASSPGVTTFDGYTF. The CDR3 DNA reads TGTGCCAGCTCACCAGGGGTTACGACTTTCGATGGCTACACCTTC. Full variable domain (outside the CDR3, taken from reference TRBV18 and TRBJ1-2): NAGVMQNPRHLVRRRGQEARLRCSPMKGHSHVYWYRQLPEEGLKFMVYLQKENIIDESGMPKERFSAEFPKEGPSILRIQQVVRGDSAAYFCASSPGVTTFDGYTFGSGTRLTVV.